One sample yielded the 5 T cell receptor beta chains listed below, sequenced in a study of shared clonotypes between healthy human individuals. Only CD45RO-negative cells positively selected for CCR7 counted as naive CD8 cells, so terminally differentiated effector memory CD45RA+ cells were excluded. Clones were sequenced by immunoSEQ multiplex PCR, and TCRdb holds only the in-frame ones, with some missing. This table holds about 700,000 clones, roughly nine tenths found once. The material sequenced was naive CD8+ T cells sorted from blood. All receptors derive from a man aged 25 to 40 in good health.

The V gene is TRBV5-1, the J gene TRBJ2-5; D possibly corresponds to TRBD2 (5 bases). This CDR3 is 14 amino acids long. The V end lost 2 bases, the J end lost 5 bases, and 13 bases lay between the germline ends. Germline V CDR1 and CDR2: SGHRS, YFSETQ. The CDR3 sequence: CASSFERVSETQYF. The CDR3 coding sequence is TGCGCCAGCAGCTTTGAGAGGGTATCCGAGACCCAGTACTTC.

This chain uses TRBV5-6 with TRBJ1-2; D is unclear. There are 14 residues in the CDR3. V was shortened by 3 bases and J by 5 bases, with 14 bases between the two germline ends. Germline V gene sequence: CDR1 SGHDT, CDR2 YYEEEE. The CDR3 region has the DNA TGTGCCAGCAGCTCCGGGCTGGGATATTATGGCTACACCTTC. Translating it yields CASSSGLGYYGYTF.

The J gene is TRBJ1-4, the V gene TRBV14, with D maybe TRBD1 (6 bases). Germline CDR1 SGHDN, CDR2 FVKESK. The CDR3 extends over 19 amino acids. The V end lost 0 bases, the J end lost 4 bases, and 21 bases lay between the germline ends. The CDR3 DNA reads as TGTGCCAGCAGCCAAGATTCACAGGGCGCCGTTATTAGTAATGAAAAACTGTTTTTT. This gives the protein CASSQDSQGAVISNEKLFF.

The CDR3 DNA is TGTGCCAGCAGCTTAGTGGGGGAATGGCCCTACGAGCAGTACTTC. It yields the protein CASSLVGEWPYEQYF. The gene calls are TRBV11-2 and TRBJ2-7; either TRBD1 or TRBD2 may supply D (5 bases each). This CDR3 comprises 15 residues. The V and J ends lost 1 base and 2 bases respectively, with 12 bases between them. The germline V gene encodes CDR1 SGHAT and CDR2 FQNNGV.

The chain recombines TRBV7-6 with TRBJ2-7, with TRBD1 matching 8 bases. J was trimmed by 3 bases and V by 5 bases; bases with no gene match: 6. This CDR3 has 14 residues. Per the germline V gene, CDR1 is SGHVS and CDR2 is FNYEAQ. As DNA, the CDR3 is TGTGCCAGCAGCCAGGGGGCAGGGCTCTACGAGCAGTACTTC. It translates to CASSQGAGLYEQYF.